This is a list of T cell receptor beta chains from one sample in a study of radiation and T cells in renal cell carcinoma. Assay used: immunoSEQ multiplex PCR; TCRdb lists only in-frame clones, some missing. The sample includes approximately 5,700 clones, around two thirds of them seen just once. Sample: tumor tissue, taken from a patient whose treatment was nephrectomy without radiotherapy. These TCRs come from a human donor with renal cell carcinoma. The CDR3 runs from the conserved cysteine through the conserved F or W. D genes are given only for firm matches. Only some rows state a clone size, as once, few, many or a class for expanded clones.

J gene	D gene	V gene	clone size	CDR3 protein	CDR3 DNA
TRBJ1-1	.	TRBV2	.	CASRLFPLGTEAFF	TGTGCCAGTCGACTATTCCCTCTGGGGACTGAAGCTTTCTTT
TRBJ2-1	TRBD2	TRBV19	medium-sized	CASSIDLAATWFF	TGTGCCAGTAGTATAGACCTAGCGGCCACATGGTTCTTC
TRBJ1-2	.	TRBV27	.	CASSSGFGYTF	TGTGCCAGCAGTTCAGGGTTTGGCTACACCTTC
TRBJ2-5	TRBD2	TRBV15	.	CATSRDLAGEEQYF	TGTGCCACCAGCAGAGATCTAGCGGGAGAAGAGCAGTACTTC
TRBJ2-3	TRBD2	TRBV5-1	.	CASSLVGSERTSGAPDTQYF	TGCGCCAGCAGCTTGGTCGGCAGTGAACGGACTAGCGGGGCTCCAGATACGCAGTATTTT
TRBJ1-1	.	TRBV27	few	CASSLWGTEAFF	TGTGCCAGCAGTTTATGGGGTACTGAAGCTTTCTTT
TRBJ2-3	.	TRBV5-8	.	CASSPALLRDTQYF	TGTGCCAGCAGCCCCGCGCTGCTTCGGGATACGCAGTATTTT
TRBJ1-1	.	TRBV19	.	CASSVGGQLAFF	TGTGCCAGTAGTGTCGGGGGCCAGCTGGCTTTCTTT
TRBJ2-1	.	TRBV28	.	CASTTTSSSYNEQFF	TGTGCCAGCACTACGACGTCTAGCTCCTACAATGAGCAGTTCTTC
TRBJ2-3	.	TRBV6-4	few	CASSNQPGPDTQYF	TGTGCCAGCAGTAATCAGCCGGGACCAGATACGCAGTATTTT
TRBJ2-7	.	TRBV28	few	CASKATVQYF	TGTGCCAGCAAGGCTACCGTGCAGTACTTC
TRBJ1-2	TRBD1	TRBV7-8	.	CASSLEGGQGAFGYTF	TGTGCCAGCAGCTTAGAGGGGGGACAGGGGGCTTTTGGCTACACCTTC
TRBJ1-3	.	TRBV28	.	CASSLHDGTEVYF	TGTGCCAGCAGTTTACACGACGGGACGGAGGTATATTTT
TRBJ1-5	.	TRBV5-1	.	CASSQGFPNQPQHF	TGCGCCAGCAGCCAGGGGTTCCCGAATCAGCCCCAGCATTTT
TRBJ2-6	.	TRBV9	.	CASSVDGGYSGANVLTF	TGTGCCAGCAGCGTAGACGGGGGTTACTCTGGGGCCAACGTCCTGACTTTC
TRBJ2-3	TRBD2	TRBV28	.	CASSLSPSGASTDTQYF	TGTGCCAGCAGTTTATCGCCCAGCGGGGCTAGCACAGATACGCAGTATTTT
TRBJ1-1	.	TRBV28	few	CASSFRRTEAFF	TGTGCCAGCAGTTTTCGGCGGACTGAAGCTTTCTTT
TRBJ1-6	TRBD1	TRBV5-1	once	CASSLADRGLNSPLHF	TGCGCCAGCAGCTTGGCCGACAGGGGATTGAATTCACCCCTCCACTTT
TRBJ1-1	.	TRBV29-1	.	CSVASVSEAFF	TGCAGCGTAGCGTCTGTCTCCGAAGCTTTCTTT
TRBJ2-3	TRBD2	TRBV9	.	CASSVAPAGGGTDTQYF	TGTGCCAGCAGCGTAGCGCCAGCGGGAGGGGGCACAGATACGCAGTATTTT
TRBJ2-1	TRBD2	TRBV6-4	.	CASSIASGTSYNEQFF	TGTGCCAGCAGTATAGCGAGCGGGACCTCCTACAATGAGCAGTTCTTC
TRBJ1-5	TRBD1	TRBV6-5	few	CASSMDRSPNQPQHF	TGTGCCAGCAGTATGGACAGGAGCCCCAATCAGCCCCAGCATTTT
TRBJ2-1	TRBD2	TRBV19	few	CASSKTSGSYNEQFF	TGTGCCAGTAGTAAGACTAGCGGGTCCTACAATGAGCAGTTCTTC
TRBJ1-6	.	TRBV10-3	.	CAISLQENSPLHF	TGTGCCATCAGTCTCCAGGAGAATTCACCCCTCCACTTT
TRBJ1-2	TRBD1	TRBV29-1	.	CSVRTGGQHGYTF	TGCAGCGTACGGACAGGGGGACAACATGGCTACACCTTC
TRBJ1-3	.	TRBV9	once	CASSGALSGNTIYF	TGTGCCAGCAGCGGGGCGCTCTCTGGAAACACCATATATTTT
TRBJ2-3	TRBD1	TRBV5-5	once	CASSPSPGQDLDTQYF	TGTGCCAGCAGCCCGTCTCCGGGACAGGACCTTGATACGCAGTATTTT
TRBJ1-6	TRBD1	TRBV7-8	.	CASSTPGQGNRYNSPLHF	TGTGCCAGCAGCACCCCGGGACAGGGAAACCGGTATAATTCACCCCTCCACTTT
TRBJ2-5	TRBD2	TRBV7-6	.	CASSLLAGETQYF	TGTGCCAGCAGCTTACTAGCGGGGGAGACCCAGTACTTC